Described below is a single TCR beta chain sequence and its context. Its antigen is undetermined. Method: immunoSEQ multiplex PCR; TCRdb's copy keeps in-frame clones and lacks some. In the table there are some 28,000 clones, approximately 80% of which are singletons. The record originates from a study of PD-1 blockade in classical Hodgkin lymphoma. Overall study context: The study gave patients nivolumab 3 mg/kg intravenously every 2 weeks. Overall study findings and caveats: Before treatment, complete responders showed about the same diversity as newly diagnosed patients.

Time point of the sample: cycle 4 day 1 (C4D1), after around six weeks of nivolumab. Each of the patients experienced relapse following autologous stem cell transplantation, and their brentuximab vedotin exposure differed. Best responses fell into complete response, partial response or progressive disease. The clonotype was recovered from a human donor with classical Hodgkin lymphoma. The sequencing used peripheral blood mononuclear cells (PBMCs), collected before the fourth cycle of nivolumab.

The CDR3 region has the DNA TGTGCCAGCAGTTCCCTCGGGTCCCAGTACTTC. This codes for CASSSLGSQYF. The chain links TRBV27 to TRBJ2-5; D unclear. This CDR3 region has 11 residues. Germline CDR1 reads MNHEY; CDR2 reads SMNVEV (reference sequence). The V and J ends lost 4 bases and 9 bases respectively, with 9 bases between them.